A single sample is the source of the 22 T cell receptor beta chains below, sequenced in a study of post-analysis software for immune sequencing data. Study-wide results and caveats: Controls had lower frequencies than patients of about 5 TRBV segments, which included TRBV5-6, TRBV5-1 and TRBV20-1.

These TCRs' antigens remain unknown. Each TCR beta cDNA library carried unique molecular identifiers. TCRdb independently ran MiXCR on the PCR reads; one entry per CDR3 protein. This sample has fewer than 850,000 distinct CDR3 sequences, with 25% to 30% found just once. What was sequenced was blood. The receptors stem from a girl between 5 and 17 years old with multiple sclerosis.

The chain joins TRBV20-1 to TRBJ2-1, with a possible D match to TRBD1 (7 bases). V dropped 4 bases and J dropped 6 bases, with 19 bases sitting between them. Per germline, CDR1 DFQATT and CDR2 SNEGSKA (reference sequence). The CDR3 consists of 15 residues. CDR3 coding DNA: TGCAGTGCTACGACAACAGGGGACTGGGCCAATGAGCAGTTCTTC. It codes for CSATTTGDWANEQFF.

The chain has TRBV28 and TRBJ2-2; TRBD1 might be the D (5 bases). From germline, CDR1 is MDHEN and CDR2 SYDVKM. This CDR3 has 17 amino acids. V lost 1 base and J 0 bases, leaving 12 bases between the germline ends. CDR3 in DNA: TGTGCCAGCAGTTTATCATCTAGGACACCGAACACCGGGGAGCTGTTTTTT. The encoded protein is CASSLSSRTPNTGELFF.

The chain links TRBV5-5 to TRBJ2-2, with 7 bases lining up with TRBD1. This CDR3 is 16 amino acids long. The V and J ends lost 3 bases and 5 bases, in that order; junction bases with no gene match: 10. CDR1 and CDR2 (germline): SGHKS, YYEKEE (reference sequence). The CDR3 reads CASSSTGDIRTGELFF. Here the CDR3 DNA reads TGTGCCAGCAGCTCCACAGGGGATATAAGAACCGGGGAGCTGTTTTTT.

The chain recombines TRBV9 with TRBJ2-5; D is perhaps TRBD2 (5 bases). The CDR3 has 15 residues. With 0 bases removed from V and 2 bases from J, the gap between germline ends came to 11 bases. From germline, CDR1 is SGDLS and CDR2 YYNGEE. The CDR3 coding sequence is TGTGCCAGCAGCGTAGAGGGAGCGCCACAAGAGACCCAGTACTTC. This sequence encodes CASSVEGAPQETQYF.

This clonotype was recorded a few times. The chain links TRBV28 to TRBJ1-1; 7 bases are a match to TRBD1. CDR1 is MDHEN and CDR2 is SYDVKM in the germline V gene. The length of the CDR3 is 17 residues. The trim removed 4 bases at V and 0 bases at J, leaving 11 bases unmatched. The CDR3 protein is CASSSHVRTGLNTEAFF. For the CDR3, the DNA is TGTGCCAGCAGTTCACACGTTAGGACAGGTTTGAACACTGAAGCTTTCTTT.

CDR3 bases: TGCGCCAGCAGCTCGGTTTTCGGGGGGCGCGGGCAACGTGAGCAGTTCTTC. It is translated as CASSSVFGGRGQREQFF. The rearrangement links TRBV5-1 to TRBJ2-1, with a possible D match to TRBD2 (7 bases). Trimming cost V 3 bases and J 9 bases, with 25 bases left between them. Germline V lookup: CDR1 SGHRS, CDR2 YFSETQ. The CDR3 length is 17 residues.

This clonotype has more than one count but fewer than ten. V and J are TRBV7-2 and TRBJ2-1, with 14 bases that match TRBD2. The germline V gene has CDR1 SGHTA and CDR2 FQGNSA. The CDR3 is made up of 16 amino acids. V lost 7 bases to trimming and J lost 8 bases; unmatched junction nucleotides: 10. Written as DNA, the CDR3 is TGTGCCAGCACTTTGGAGGGGACTAGCGGGAGTTATGAGCAGTTCTTC. As protein: CASTLEGTSGSYEQFF.

As to this clonotype: The junction differs from germline at one of its ends, possibly a read error. The chain links TRBV28 to TRBJ2-1; possible D gene TRBD1, 6 bases. Germline CDR1 and CDR2: MDHEN and SYDVKM. The CDR3 consists of 10 residues. The CDR3 coding sequence is TGTGCCGGCAGGGGAGATGAGCAGTTCTTC. Translating it yields CAGRGDEQFF.

This clonotype has more than one count but fewer than ten. The V gene is TRBV3-1, the J gene TRBJ2-5; 13 nucleotides agree with TRBD2. Germline loops: CDR1 LGHDT, CDR2 YNNKEL (reference sequence). This CDR3 spans 17 amino acids. Trimming cost V 7 bases and J 2 bases; bases outside gene matches: 10. The CDR3 sequence is CASTWGGLAGRQETQYF. The CDR3 DNA follows: TGTGCCAGCACCTGGGGGGGACTAGCGGGAAGACAAGAGACCCAGTACTTC.

The rearrangement joins TRBV7-2 to TRBJ2-1, with TRBD2 as a possible D gene (6 bases). From germline, CDR1 is SGHTA and CDR2 FQGNSA. Trimming left V 0 bases short and J 7 bases short, with 28 bases between. The CDR3 has 20 residues. The DNA for the CDR3 is TGTGCCAGCAGCTTAGCGTTTTTTTTGGAGCGGGTGAGCCCTTGGAATGAGCAGTTCTTC. Translation gives CASSLAFFLERVSPWNEQFF.

The V gene is TRBV2, the J gene TRBJ2-7, with no clear D. CDR1 and CDR2 (germline): SNHLY, FYNNEI. CDR3 length: 12 residues. V was cut by 8 bases and J by 7 bases, with 15 bases left in between. CDR3 residues: CASGVGLGEQYF. Written as DNA, the CDR3 is TGTGCCAGCGGGGTAGGGCTCGGGGAGCAGTACTTC.

V gene TRBV3-1 combines with J gene TRBJ2-2, with D uncertain. Trimming took 0 bases from V and 6 from J, leaving 8 bases between them. The CDR3 has 14 residues. In germline, CDR1 is LGHDT, CDR2 YNNKEL (reference sequence). The CDR3 is CASSQDPRAGELFF. CDR3 nucleotide sequence: TGTGCCAGCAGCCAAGACCCCCGGGCCGGGGAGCTGTTTTTT.

This clonotype has a handful of counts. The chain combines TRBV6-2 or TRBV6-3 with TRBJ1-2; maybe TRBD1 (5 bases). The V gene lost 6 bases and the J gene lost 6 bases, with 14 bases spanning the gap. CDR3 length equals 13 residues. Germline V CDR1 and CDR2: MNHEY, SVGEGT. The CDR3: CASRILRVHGYTF. DNA for the CDR3: TGTGCCAGCAGAATCCTCAGGGTACATGGCTACACCTTC.

The V gene is TRBV5-1, the J gene TRBJ2-1; the match to TRBD2 covers 7 bases. This CDR3 is 13 amino acids long. Germline-derived CDR1 and CDR2 are SGHRS and YFSETQ. V dropped 4 bases and J dropped 15; count of bases not matched to a gene: 13. The CDR3 sequence is CASSHGAGREGFF. For the CDR3, the DNA is TGCGCCAGCAGCCACGGCGCAGGGAGGGAGGGGTTCTTC.

This clonotype showed up just a few times. This chain connects TRBV2 to TRBJ1-2; D uncertain. Trimming shortened V by 7 bases and J by 0 bases, and 9 bases separated the two germline ends. This CDR3 comprises 13 residues. In germline, CDR1 is SNHLY, CDR2 FYNNEI. The CDR3 spells CASKGRPNYGYTF. The CDR3 coding sequence is TGTGCCAGCAAGGGCAGACCTAACTATGGCTACACCTTC.

Notes on this clonotype: The junction does not match germline at one end; this may be a read error. The gene calls are TRBV3-1 and TRBJ2-1, with TRBD1 matching 7 bases. The CDR3 is 15 amino acids. Per germline, CDR1 LGHDT and CDR2 YNNKEL (reference sequence). The CDR3 nucleotides read TGTGCCAGCAGTCTTACAGGGGCGGGTTACAATGTGCAGTTCTTC. Translation gives CASSLTGAGYNVQFF.

This clonotype was counted a few times. This chain links TRBV7-9 with TRBJ2-5, with 10 positions matching TRBD2. The CDR3 is 15 amino acids. Germline assignment: CDR1 SEHNR and CDR2 FQNEAQ (reference sequence). V was pared by 1 base and J by 5 bases, with 4 bases of the junction left unmatched. CDR3 coding DNA: TGTGCCAGCAGCTTAGTCCCTAGCGGGGGCGAGACCCAGTACTTC. It is translated as CASSLVPSGGETQYF.

This chain connects TRBV7-9 to TRBJ2-7, with unresolved D. This CDR3 region has 13 residues. Germline CDR1 and CDR2: SEHNR and FQNEAQ (reference sequence). The ends were cut back, 0 bases at V and 10 bases at J, with 13 bases in the middle. This chain's CDR3 is CASSLAPRHSQYF. In nucleotides, the CDR3 is TGTGCCAGCAGCTTAGCCCCTCGACACAGTCAGTACTTC.

V is TRBV7-2 and J is TRBJ2-3; 7 bases map to TRBD1. The V gene end was trimmed by 3 bases and the J gene end by 5 bases; junction bases not matched to a gene: 8. Germline V CDR1 and CDR2: SGHTA, FQGNSA. The CDR3 sequence is 15 residues long. The CDR3: CASSLTGFVKDTQYF. The CDR3 region has the DNA TGTGCCAGCAGCTTGACAGGGTTTGTTAAAGATACGCAGTATTTT.

This clonotype has more than one count but fewer than ten. The V call is TRBV20-1, the J call TRBJ1-4; 7 bases are a match to TRBD1. Germline V gene sequence: CDR1 DFQATT, CDR2 SNEGSKA (reference sequence). The CDR3 is made up of 17 amino acids. The ends lost 1 base at V and 8 bases at J; junction bases unmatched: 16. The CDR3 nucleotides read TGCAGTGCTAGAGGTTCGGCGACAGGGAAGGAGGGAGAAAAACTGTTTTTT. Protein product: CSARGSATGKEGEKLFF.

There are a few counts of this clonotype. This chain links TRBV5-1 with TRBJ2-7; 9 nucleotides line up with TRBD1. Germline V gene lookup returns CDR1 SGHRS and CDR2 YFSETQ. This CDR3 has 15 residues. V lost 2 bases to trimming and J lost 3 bases; unmatched junction nucleotides: 6. The CDR3 is CASSFQQGAGYEQYF. CDR3 sequence (DNA): TGCGCCAGCAGCTTTCAACAGGGGGCTGGCTACGAGCAGTACTTC.

The J gene is TRBJ2-7, the V gene TRBV27, with 10 bases matching TRBD1. The CDR3 consists of 14 residues. Trimming cost V 5 bases and J 7 bases; bases outside gene matches: 8. In germline, CDR1 is MNHEY, CDR2 SMNVEV (reference sequence). The CDR3: CASSLRDRGGEQYF. The CDR3 DNA reads TGTGCCAGCAGTCTCCGGGACAGGGGCGGAGAGCAGTACTTC.